This T cell receptor beta chain is drawn from a study of cytomegalovirus exposure and HLA in healthy donors. Notes on the study in general: The study recorded 160 or so TCR beta chains that were cytomegalovirus-associated.

The V end lost 4 bases, the J end lost 9 bases, and 22 bases lay between the germline ends. The V gene's germline CDR1 is LNHDA and CDR2 SQIVND (reference sequence). The CDR3 is 17 amino acids. Comment on this clone: Its antigen is not known.

Using immunoSEQ multiplex PCR, the repertoire was profiled, and TCRdb retains in-frame clones only, with some absent. The table has approximately 220,000 clones, approximately 90% seen once. This chain uses TRBV19 with TRBJ1-6, with D perhaps TRBD1 (5 bases). The TCR sequence derives from a woman aged 18-29 years in good health and CMV-seronegative. Sample: PBMCs. CDR3 sequence reads: CASSTRDERGLGSPLHF. The CDR3 bases are TGTGCCAGTAGTACGCGGGACGAAAGGGGACTAGGTTCACCCCTCCACTTT.